Below are 21 T cell receptor beta chains sequenced from a single sample in a study of human versus mouse CDR3 diversity and MHC coevolution. Repertoires were generated with immunoSEQ multiplex PCR, while TCRdb's copy carries only in-frame clones and drops some. The table records about 83,000 clones, around 92% of them present only once. Sequencing used naive CD4+ T cells from blood. As to subset: CD45RO-negative CD62L-positive naive CD4 T cells. The receptors were sampled from a person aged 25 to 75 in good health.

The CDR3 nucleotides are TGTGCCAGCAGCTTAGGGGGTTACGGGAGCCTAGCGGTTCTCAATGAGCAGTTCTTC. Translating gives CASSLGGYGSLAVLNEQFF. The chain joins TRBV7-9 to TRBJ2-1; TRBD2 matches 7 bases. Trimming cost V 1 base and J 6 bases; bases outside gene matches: 18. CDR3 size: 19 residues. Germline-derived CDR1 and CDR2 are SEHNR and FQNEAQ (reference sequence).

The gene calls are TRBV14 and TRBJ2-1; 10 nucleotides agree with TRBD2. V trimming: 0 bases; J trimming: 6 bases; junction bases outside the gene matches: 5. The CDR3 totals 16 residues. Germline V gene sequence: CDR1 SGHDN, CDR2 FVKESK. Written as DNA, the CDR3 is TGTGCCAGCAGCCAAGACGGTAGCGGGAGGAGCAATGAGCAGTTCTTC. It encodes CASSQDGSGRSNEQFF.

The chain joins TRBV5-1 to TRBJ2-7; 14 bases fit TRBD2. CDR1 and CDR2 (germline): SGHRS, YFSETQ. The CDR3 is 16 residues long. V gave up 4 bases and J gave up 6 bases; unmatched junction bases: 9. As DNA, the CDR3 is TGCGCCAGCAGCCCGCCGGGACTAGCGGGAGTAGGCGAGCAGTACTTC. Translation: CASSPPGLAGVGEQYF.

The chain has TRBV7-2 and TRBJ1-6, with no clear D. Between the trimmed V and J ends, which lost 1 base and 7 bases, there was a span of 23 bases. The CDR3 extends over 19 amino acids. Germline lookup yields CDR1 SGHTA and CDR2 FQGNSA. This CDR3 is CASSLGQPGQADRNSPLHF. The DNA for the CDR3 is TGTGCCAGCAGCTTAGGACAACCCGGTCAGGCAGATAGGAATTCACCCCTCCACTTT.

This clone showed up just a few times. The chain is built from TRBV19 and TRBJ1-6; tentative D call: TRBD1 (6 bases). Germline CDR1 reads LNHDA; CDR2 reads SQIVND (reference sequence). There are 15 residues in the CDR3. V was cut by 3 bases and J by 9 bases, with 15 bases left in between. The CDR3 sequence: CASSIEGARGSPLHF. Here the CDR3 DNA reads TGTGCCAGTAGTATCGAGGGAGCCAGGGGTTCACCCCTCCACTTT. Looking up the rest from reference TRBV19 and TRBJ1-6 gives the full variable domain: DGGITQSPKYLFRKEGQNVTLSCEQNLNHDAMYWYRQDPGQGLRLIYYSQIVNDFQKGDIAEGYSVSREKKESFPLTVTSAQKNPTAFYLCASSIEGARGSPLHFGNGTRLTVT.

This sequence joins TRBV19 and TRBJ2-7, with 9 bases fitting TRBD1. With 5 bases clipped from V and 1 base from J, the junction kept 6 bases outside the gene matches. CDR3 length: 15 amino acids. Germline lookup yields CDR1 LNHDA and CDR2 SQIVND (reference sequence). The CDR3 reads CASSPRTGASYEQYF. In DNA form, the CDR3 reads TGTGCCAGTAGTCCTCGGACAGGGGCATCCTACGAGCAGTACTTC. The variable domain in full, completed from reference TRBV19 and TRBJ2-7, reads DGGITQSPKYLFRKEGQNVTLSCEQNLNHDAMYWYRQDPGQGLRLIYYSQIVNDFQKGDIAEGYSVSREKKESFPLTVTSAQKNPTAFYLCASSPRTGASYEQYFGPGTRLTVT.

Concerning this clone: Its ends do not fully match the called genes, so a read error is possible. The chain uses TRBV25-1 and TRBJ2-7; no definite D call. This CDR3 has 13 amino acids. Germline CDR1 reads MGHDK; CDR2 reads SYGVNS. CDR3 nucleotide sequence: TGTGCCAGCAGTGAATATATAGGATCCGAGGAGTACTTC. Encoded protein: CASSEYIGSEEYF.

The V and J genes are TRBV29-1 and TRBJ2-7; TRBD1 agrees at 7 bases. The germline V gene encodes CDR1 SQVTM and CDR2 ANQGSEA. Trimming cost V 4 bases and J 2 bases; bases outside gene matches: 2. The CDR3 is 12 amino acids. CDR3 protein: CSVGQGTYEQYF. Here the CDR3 DNA reads TGCAGCGTTGGACAGGGAACCTACGAGCAGTACTTC.

This clone was detected only once. The rearrangement links TRBV5-5 to TRBJ2-5, with D hard to call. The CDR3 runs to 13 residues. CDR1 is SGHKS and CDR2 is YYEKEE in the germline V gene (reference sequence). Trimming cost V 4 bases and J 0 bases, with 7 bases left between them. CDR3 DNA sequence: TGTGCCAGCAGCCCCGGTGACCAAGAGACCCAGTACTTC. Amino acids: CASSPGDQETQYF.

The J gene is TRBJ2-7, the V gene TRBV5-1; 7 positions match TRBD1. V was pared by 0 bases and J by 2 bases, with 2 bases of the junction left unmatched. CDR3 size: 14 residues. Per germline, CDR1 SGHRS and CDR2 YFSETQ. The CDR3 spells CASSLDGTAYEQYF. CDR3 nucleotide sequence: TGCGCCAGCAGCTTGGATGGGACAGCCTACGAGCAGTACTTC. The full variable domain, its missing parts supplied by reference TRBV5-1 and TRBJ2-7, is KAGVTQTPRYLIKTRGQQVTLSCSPISGHRSVSWYQQTPGQGLQFLFEYFSETQRNKGNFPGRFSGRQFSNSRSEMNVSTLELGDSALYLCASSLDGTAYEQYFGPGTRLTVT.

The V gene is TRBV28, the J gene TRBJ2-5, with 8 positions matching TRBD1. Matching the DNA end better, TRBJ2-7 makes the J call doubtful. CDR1 is MDHEN, CDR2 SYDVKM, per germline. The CDR3 has 15 amino acids. The CDR3 loop is CASRPQGALNVEQYF. CDR3 coding DNA: TGTGCCAGCAGGCCGCAGGGGGCCCTTAACGTCGAGCAGTACTTC.

CDR3 in amino acids: CAISQQGDEKLFF. DNA of the CDR3: TGTGCCATCAGCCAACAGGGAGATGAAAAACTGTTTTTT. The chain has TRBV10-3 and TRBJ1-4, with D tentatively TRBD1 (6 bases). Germline CDR1 and CDR2: ENHRY and SYGVKD. V was cut by 6 bases and J by 6 bases, with 11 bases left in between. The CDR3 loop spans 13 amino acids.

V usage is TRBV12-5 and J usage is TRBJ2-6; no firm D call. CDR3 length: 13 residues. Germline V gene lookup returns CDR1 LGHNT and CDR2 FRNRAP. Deletions cut 6 bases from V and 0 bases from J, with 3 bases between. The CDR3 nucleotides read TGTGCTAGTGGAGCCTCTGGGGCCAACGTCCTGACTTTC. Translated: CASGASGANVLTF.

The V gene is TRBV27, the J gene TRBJ1-1; D uncertain. The ends were cut back, 6 bases at V and 0 bases at J, with 11 bases in the middle. CDR1 and CDR2 from the germline V gene are MNHEY and SMNVEV (reference sequence). There are 14 residues in the CDR3. The CDR3 DNA sequence: TGTGCCAGCAGCCTCGACGGGATGAACACTGAAGCTTTCTTT. This translates into CASSLDGMNTEAFF.

The chain joins TRBV30 to TRBJ2-1; D not resolved. Trimming removed 8 bases from V and 4 bases from J, with 6 bases in between. Germline lookup yields CDR1 GTSNPN and CDR2 SVGIG (reference sequence). This CDR3 has 10 amino acids. The CDR3 bases are TGTGCCGTCCTTTACAATGAGCAGTTCTTC. Protein product: CAVLYNEQFF.

V is TRBV19 and J is TRBJ2-7; TRBD1 agrees at 7 bases. CDR3 length equals 18 residues. The V and J ends lost 3 bases and 3 bases, in that order; junction bases with no gene match: 17. Germline lookup yields CDR1 LNHDA and CDR2 SQIVND (reference sequence). In DNA form, the CDR3 reads TGTGCCAGTAGTATTTCTCGAAGTTTTGGAACAGGGGACTACGAGCAGTACTTC. It yields the protein CASSISRSFGTGDYEQYF.

The chain couples TRBV6-1 to TRBJ2-7, with D perhaps TRBD2 (5 bases). The CDR3 length is 14 residues. V lost 7 bases and J lost 0, with 13 bases in between. Germline V gives CDR1 MNHNS, CDR2 SASEGT. The CDR3 region has the DNA TGTGCCAGCACCAGACTAACAGACTCCTACGAGCAGTACTTC. Translation gives CASTRLTDSYEQYF.

This clone showed up just once. The chain joins TRBV2 to TRBJ2-7, with D tentatively TRBD1 (6 bases). The germline gives CDR1 SNHLY, CDR2 FYNNEI. This CDR3 comprises 13 residues. The V end lost 8 bases, the J end lost 2 bases, and 13 bases lay between the germline ends. The CDR3 loop is CASRTDSTYEQYF. CDR3 nucleotide sequence: TGTGCCAGCCGAACGGACAGTACCTACGAGCAGTACTTC.

This clone was detected only a few times. Here the CDR3 reads CAASPGGYFGNTIYF. CDR3 nucleotides: TGTGCCGCTAGCCCGGGGGGTTACTTTGGAAACACCATATATTTT. This sequence joins TRBV19 and TRBJ1-3, with D possibly being TRBD1 (5 bases). Germline V gene sequence: CDR1 LNHDA, CDR2 SQIVND (reference sequence). The CDR3 has 15 residues. Trimming took 11 bases from V and 3 from J, leaving 20 bases between them. Full variable domain (missing parts from reference TRBV19 and TRBJ1-3): DGGITQSPKYLFRKEGQNVTLSCEQNLNHDAMYWYRQDPGQGLRLIYYSQIVNDFQKGDIAEGYSVSREKKESFPLTVTSAQKNPTAFYLCAASPGGYFGNTIYFGEGSWLTVV.

V is TRBV18 and J is TRBJ1-1, with 7 nucleotides matching TRBD1. CDR1 and CDR2 from the germline V gene are KGHSH and LQKENI. The CDR3 sequence is 14 residues long. J lost 0 bases, V lost 5 bases, and 3 bases had no gene match. CDR3 residues: CASSETGMNTEAFF. As DNA, the CDR3 is TGTGCCAGCTCAGAGACAGGGATGAACACTGAAGCTTTCTTT. The entire variable domain, with the rest obtained from reference TRBV18 and TRBJ1-1, is as follows: NAGVMQNPRHLVRRRGQEARLRCSPMKGHSHVYWYRQLPEEGLKFMVYLQKENIIDESGMPKERFSAEFPKEGPSILRIQQVVRGDSAAYFCASSETGMNTEAFFGQGTRLTVV.

V usage is TRBV5-1 and J usage is TRBJ1-3; D might be TRBD1 (5 bases). V gave up 0 bases and J gave up 3 bases, with 13 bases separating them. Looked up from germline, CDR1 is SGHRS and CDR2 is YFSETQ. The CDR3 runs 16 residues. CDR3: CASSLAGGEYGNTIYF. The CDR3 DNA is TGCGCCAGCAGCTTGGCCGGGGGGGAATATGGAAACACCATATATTTT.